This T cell receptor beta chain was identified during a study of kidney transplant recipient with SARS-CoV-2 infection. This clonotype has ten or more counts. V was trimmed by 3 bases and J by 7 bases, leaving 12 bases between them. Germline CDR1 SGHTA, CDR2 FQGNSA. The CDR3 covers 13 residues. From the reads, TCRdb called clonotypes with MiXCR, one entry per CDR3 protein. Among 200,000 to 250,000 distinct CDR3 sequences listed, more than 25% were seen once. The chain joins TRBV7-2 to TRBJ1-2; TRBD1 might be the D (6 bases). The TCR comes from a male patient between 25 and 40 years old who had COVID-19 and was a kidney transplant recipient. Some T cells here may be from the graft donor. Here the sequenced sample was a blood sample, taken at baseline and between days 110 and 120 from a kidney transplant recipient. The CDR3 bases are TGTGCCAGCAGCTTCCCGGGGGCGGCTGGCTACACCTTC. Translation gives CASSFPGAAGYTF.